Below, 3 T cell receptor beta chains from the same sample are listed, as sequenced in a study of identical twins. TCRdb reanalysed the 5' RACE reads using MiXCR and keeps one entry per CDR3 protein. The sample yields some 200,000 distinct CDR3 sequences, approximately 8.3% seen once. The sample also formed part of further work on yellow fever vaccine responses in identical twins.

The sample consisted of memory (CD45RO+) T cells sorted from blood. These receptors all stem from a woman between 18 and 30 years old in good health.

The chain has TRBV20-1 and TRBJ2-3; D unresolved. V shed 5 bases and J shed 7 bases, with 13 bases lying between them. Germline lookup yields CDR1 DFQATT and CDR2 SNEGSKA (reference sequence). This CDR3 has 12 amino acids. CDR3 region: CSAPTTTYTQYF. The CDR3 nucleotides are TGCAGTGCTCCGACAACAACATATACGCAGTATTTT.

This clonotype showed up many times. The CDR3 loop reads CASQGSGRVANEQFF. The CDR3 nucleotides are TGTGCCAGTCAAGGAAGCGGGAGGGTGGCCAATGAGCAGTTCTTC. V is TRBV12-3 or TRBV12-4 and J is TRBJ2-1, with 10 bases matching TRBD2. Trimming cost V 9 bases and J 6 bases; bases outside gene matches: 11. This CDR3 region has 15 residues.

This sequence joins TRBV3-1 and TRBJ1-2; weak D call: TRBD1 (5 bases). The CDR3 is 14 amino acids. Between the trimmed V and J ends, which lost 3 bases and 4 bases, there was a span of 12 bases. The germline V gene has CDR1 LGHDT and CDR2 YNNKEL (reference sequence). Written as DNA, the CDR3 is TGTGCCAGCAGCCATGTGGCAGGGAGCTATGGCTACACCTTC. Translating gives CASSHVAGSYGYTF.